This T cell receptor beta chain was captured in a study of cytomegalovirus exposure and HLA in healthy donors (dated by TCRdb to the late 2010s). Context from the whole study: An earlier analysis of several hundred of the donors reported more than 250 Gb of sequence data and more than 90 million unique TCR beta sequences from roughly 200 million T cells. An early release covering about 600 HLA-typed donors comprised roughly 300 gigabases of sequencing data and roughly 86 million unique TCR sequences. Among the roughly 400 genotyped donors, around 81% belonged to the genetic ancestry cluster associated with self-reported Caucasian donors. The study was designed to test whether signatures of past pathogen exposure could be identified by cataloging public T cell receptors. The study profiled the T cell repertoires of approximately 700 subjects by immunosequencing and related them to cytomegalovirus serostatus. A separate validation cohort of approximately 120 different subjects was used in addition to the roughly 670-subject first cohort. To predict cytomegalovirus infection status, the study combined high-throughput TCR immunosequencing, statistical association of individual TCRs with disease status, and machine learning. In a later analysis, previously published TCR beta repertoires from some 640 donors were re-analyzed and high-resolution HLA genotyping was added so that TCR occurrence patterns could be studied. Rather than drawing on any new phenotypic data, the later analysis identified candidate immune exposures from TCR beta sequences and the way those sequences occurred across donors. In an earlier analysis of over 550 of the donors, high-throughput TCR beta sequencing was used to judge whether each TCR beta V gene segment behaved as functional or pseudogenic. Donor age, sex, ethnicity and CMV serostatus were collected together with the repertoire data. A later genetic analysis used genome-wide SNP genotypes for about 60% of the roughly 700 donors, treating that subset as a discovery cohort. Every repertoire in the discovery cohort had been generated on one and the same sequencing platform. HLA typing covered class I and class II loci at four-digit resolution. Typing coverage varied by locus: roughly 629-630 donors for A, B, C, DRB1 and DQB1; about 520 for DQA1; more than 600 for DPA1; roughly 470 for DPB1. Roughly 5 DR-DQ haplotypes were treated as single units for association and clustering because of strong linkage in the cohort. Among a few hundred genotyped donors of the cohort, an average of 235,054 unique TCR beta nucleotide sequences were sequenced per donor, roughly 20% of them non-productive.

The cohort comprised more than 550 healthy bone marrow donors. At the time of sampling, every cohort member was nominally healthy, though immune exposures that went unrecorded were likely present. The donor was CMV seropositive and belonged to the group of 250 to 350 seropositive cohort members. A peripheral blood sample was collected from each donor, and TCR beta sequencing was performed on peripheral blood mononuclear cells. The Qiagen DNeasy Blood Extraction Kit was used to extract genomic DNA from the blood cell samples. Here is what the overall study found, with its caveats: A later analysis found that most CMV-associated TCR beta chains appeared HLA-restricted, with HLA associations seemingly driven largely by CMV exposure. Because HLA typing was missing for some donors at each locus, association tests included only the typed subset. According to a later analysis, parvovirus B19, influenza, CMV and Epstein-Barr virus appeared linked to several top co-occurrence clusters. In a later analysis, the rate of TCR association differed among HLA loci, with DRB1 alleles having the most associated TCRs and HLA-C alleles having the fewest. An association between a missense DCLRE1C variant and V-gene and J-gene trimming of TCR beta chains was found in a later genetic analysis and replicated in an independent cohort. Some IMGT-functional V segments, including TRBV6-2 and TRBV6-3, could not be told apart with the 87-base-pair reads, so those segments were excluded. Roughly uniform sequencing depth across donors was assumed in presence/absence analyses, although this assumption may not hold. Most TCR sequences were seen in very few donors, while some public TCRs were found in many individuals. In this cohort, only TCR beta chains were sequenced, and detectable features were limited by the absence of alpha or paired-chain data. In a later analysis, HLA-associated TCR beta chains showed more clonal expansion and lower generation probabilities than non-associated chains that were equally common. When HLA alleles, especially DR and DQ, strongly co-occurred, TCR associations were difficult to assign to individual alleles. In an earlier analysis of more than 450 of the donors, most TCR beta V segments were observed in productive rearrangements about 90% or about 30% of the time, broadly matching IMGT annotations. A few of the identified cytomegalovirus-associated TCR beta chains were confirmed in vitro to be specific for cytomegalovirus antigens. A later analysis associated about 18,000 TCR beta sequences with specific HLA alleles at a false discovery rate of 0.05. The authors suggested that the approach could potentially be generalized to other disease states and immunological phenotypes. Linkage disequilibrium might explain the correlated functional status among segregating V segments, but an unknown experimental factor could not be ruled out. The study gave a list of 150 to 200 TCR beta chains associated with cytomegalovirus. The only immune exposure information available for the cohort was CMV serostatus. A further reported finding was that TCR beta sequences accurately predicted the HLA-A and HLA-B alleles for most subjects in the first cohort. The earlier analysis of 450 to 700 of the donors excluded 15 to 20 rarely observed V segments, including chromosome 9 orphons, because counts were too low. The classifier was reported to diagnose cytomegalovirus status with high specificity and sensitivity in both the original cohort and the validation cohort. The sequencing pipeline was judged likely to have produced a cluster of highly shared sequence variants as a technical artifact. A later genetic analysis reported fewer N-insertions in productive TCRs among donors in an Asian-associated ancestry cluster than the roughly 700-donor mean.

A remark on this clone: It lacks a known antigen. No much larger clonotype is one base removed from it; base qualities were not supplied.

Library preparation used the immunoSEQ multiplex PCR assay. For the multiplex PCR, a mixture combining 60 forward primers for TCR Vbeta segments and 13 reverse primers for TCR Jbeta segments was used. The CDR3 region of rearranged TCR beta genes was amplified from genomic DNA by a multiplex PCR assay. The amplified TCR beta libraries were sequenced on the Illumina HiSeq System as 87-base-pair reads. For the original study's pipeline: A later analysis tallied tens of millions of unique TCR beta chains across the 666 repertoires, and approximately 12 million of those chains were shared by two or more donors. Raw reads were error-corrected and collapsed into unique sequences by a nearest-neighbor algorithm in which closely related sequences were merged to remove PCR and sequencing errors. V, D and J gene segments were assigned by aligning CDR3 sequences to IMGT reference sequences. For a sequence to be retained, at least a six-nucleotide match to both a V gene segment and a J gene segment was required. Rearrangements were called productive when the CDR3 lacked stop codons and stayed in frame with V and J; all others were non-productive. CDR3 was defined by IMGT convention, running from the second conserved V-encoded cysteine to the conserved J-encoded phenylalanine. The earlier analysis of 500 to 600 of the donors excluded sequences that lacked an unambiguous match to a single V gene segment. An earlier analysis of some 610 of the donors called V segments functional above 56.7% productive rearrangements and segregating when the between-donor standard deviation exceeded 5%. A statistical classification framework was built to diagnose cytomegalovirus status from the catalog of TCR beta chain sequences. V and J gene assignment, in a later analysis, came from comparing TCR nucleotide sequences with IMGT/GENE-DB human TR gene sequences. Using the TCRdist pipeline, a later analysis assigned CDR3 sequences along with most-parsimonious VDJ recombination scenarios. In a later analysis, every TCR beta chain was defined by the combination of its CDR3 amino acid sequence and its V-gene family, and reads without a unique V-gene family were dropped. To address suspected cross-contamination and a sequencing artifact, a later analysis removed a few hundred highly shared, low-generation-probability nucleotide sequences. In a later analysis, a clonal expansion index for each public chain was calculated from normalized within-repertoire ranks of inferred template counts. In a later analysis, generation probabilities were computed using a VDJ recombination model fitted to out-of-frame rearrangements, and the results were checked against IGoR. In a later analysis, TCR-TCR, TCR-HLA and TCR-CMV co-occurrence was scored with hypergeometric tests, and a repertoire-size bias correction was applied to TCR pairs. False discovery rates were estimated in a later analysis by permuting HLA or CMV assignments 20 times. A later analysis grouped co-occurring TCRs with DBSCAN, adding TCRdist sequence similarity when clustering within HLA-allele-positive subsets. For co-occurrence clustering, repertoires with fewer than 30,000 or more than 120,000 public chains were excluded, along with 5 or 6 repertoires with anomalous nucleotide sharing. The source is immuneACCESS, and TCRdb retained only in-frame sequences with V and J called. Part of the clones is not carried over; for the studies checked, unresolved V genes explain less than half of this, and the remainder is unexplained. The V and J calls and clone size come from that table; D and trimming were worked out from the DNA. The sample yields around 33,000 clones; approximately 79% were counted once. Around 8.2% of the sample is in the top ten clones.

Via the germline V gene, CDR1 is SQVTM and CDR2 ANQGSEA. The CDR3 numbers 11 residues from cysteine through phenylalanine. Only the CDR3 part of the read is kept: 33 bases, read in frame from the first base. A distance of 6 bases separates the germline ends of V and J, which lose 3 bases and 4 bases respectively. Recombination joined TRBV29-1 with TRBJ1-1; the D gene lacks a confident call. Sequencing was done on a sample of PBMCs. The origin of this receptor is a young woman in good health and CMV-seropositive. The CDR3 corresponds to CSVDSGTEAFF. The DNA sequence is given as TGCAGCGTTGACTCCGGCACTGAAGCTTTCTTT.